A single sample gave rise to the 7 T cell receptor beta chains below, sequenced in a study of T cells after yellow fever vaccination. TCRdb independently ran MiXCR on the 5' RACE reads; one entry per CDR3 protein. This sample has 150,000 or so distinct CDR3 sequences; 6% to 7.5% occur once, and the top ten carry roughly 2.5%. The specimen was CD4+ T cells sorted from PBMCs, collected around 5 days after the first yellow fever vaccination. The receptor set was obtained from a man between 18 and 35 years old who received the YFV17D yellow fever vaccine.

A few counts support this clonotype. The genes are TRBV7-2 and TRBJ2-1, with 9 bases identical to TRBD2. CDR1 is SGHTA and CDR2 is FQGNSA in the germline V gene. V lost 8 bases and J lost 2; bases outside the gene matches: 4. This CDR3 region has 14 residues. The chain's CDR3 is CASGAGGTYNEQFF. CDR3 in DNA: TGTGCCAGCGGTGCGGGGGGGACCTACAATGAGCAGTTCTTC.

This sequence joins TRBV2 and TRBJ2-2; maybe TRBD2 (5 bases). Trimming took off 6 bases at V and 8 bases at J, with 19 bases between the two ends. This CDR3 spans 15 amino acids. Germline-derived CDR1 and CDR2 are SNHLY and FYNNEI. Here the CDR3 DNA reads TGTGCCAGCAGCCCCACGGGCCGGTGGACTGGGGAGCTGTTTTTT. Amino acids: CASSPTGRWTGELFF.

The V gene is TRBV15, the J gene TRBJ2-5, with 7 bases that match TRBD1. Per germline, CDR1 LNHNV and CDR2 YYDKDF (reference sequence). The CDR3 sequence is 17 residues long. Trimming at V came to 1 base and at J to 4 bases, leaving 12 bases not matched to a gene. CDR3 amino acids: CATSRALTGTDRETQYF. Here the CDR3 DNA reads TGTGCCACCAGCAGAGCCTTGACCGGGACAGACAGAGAGACCCAGTACTTC.

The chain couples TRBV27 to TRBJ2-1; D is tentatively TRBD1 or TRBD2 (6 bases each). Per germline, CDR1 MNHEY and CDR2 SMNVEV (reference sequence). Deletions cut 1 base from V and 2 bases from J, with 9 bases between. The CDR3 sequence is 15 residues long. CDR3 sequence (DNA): TGTGCCAGCAGTTTATTGGGGGGCCCCTACAATGAGCAGTTCTTC. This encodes CASSLLGGPYNEQFF.

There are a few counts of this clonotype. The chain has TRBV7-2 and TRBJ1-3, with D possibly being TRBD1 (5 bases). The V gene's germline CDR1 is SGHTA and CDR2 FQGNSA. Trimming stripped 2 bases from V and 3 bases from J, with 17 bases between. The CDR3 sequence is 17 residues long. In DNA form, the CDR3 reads TGTGCCAGCAGCTTAAGAATATCGGGGCCCGGTGGAAACACCATATATTTT. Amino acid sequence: CASSLRISGPGGNTIYF.

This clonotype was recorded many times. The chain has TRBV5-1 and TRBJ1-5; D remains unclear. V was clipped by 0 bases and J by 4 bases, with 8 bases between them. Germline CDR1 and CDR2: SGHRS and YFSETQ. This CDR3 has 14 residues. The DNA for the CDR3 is TGCGCCAGCAGCTTGGGGCAGCCTAATCAGCCCCAGCATTTT. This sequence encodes CASSLGQPNQPQHF.

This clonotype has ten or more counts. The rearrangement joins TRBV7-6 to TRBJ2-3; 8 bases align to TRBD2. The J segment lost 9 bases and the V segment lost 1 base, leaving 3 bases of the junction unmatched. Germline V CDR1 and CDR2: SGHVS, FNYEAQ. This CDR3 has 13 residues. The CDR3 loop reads CASSLVSGGTQYF. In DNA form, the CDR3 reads TGTGCCAGCAGCTTAGTTTCGGGGGGGACGCAGTATTTT.